These 14 T cell receptor beta chains originate from one sample sequenced in a study of sequential checkpoint blockade in melanoma. Treatment indicated: randomized to nivolumab then ipilimumab (arm A) or the reverse (arm B). Clones were sequenced by immunoSEQ multiplex PCR, and TCRdb holds only the in-frame ones, with some missing. The repertoire holds around 35,000 clones, roughly 32% seen once, with 1.6% in the top ten. The sequencing used tumor tissue (inferred from file names), collected from a patient given nivolumab and ipilimumab in sequence. The receptors derive from a human donor with melanoma.

This sequence joins TRBV6-8 and TRBJ2-7, with D tentatively TRBD2 (6 bases). Trimming took off 6 bases at V and 2 bases at J, with 14 bases between the two ends. Germline V CDR1 and CDR2: MNHGY, SAAAGT. The CDR3 length is 14 residues. DNA for the CDR3: TGTGCCAGCAGCCCTGGGACTTTCCCCTACGAGCAGTACTTC. It encodes CASSPGTFPYEQYF.

The chain carries TRBV30 and TRBJ2-7, with D uncertain. Germline CDR1 GTSNPN, CDR2 SVGIG (reference sequence). V dropped 0 bases and J dropped 2 bases, with 8 bases sitting between them. The CDR3 runs 13 residues. CDR3 coding DNA: TGTGCCTGGAGTGTAAGGGTAGCCTACGAGCAGTACTTC. It is translated as CAWSVRVAYEQYF.

J is TRBJ1-2 and V is TRBV18, with D perhaps matching TRBD1 (5 bases). V lost 3 bases and J 4 bases, leaving 15 bases between the germline ends. The germline gives CDR1 KGHSH, CDR2 LQKENI. There are 15 residues in the CDR3. The CDR3 DNA sequence: TGTGCCAGCTCACCGGGGAAAGGGGCGCTCTATGGCTACACCTTC. Its protein is CASSPGKGALYGYTF.

V and J are TRBV7-4 and TRBJ2-2, with TRBD1 matching over 7 bases. The CDR3 is 16 amino acids. V lost 4 bases to trimming and J lost 6 bases; unmatched junction nucleotides: 11. Germline V CDR1 and CDR2: SGHVT, SQSDAQ. In DNA form, the CDR3 reads TGTGCCAGCAGCTCCAACAGGGGTTCAGGGGCCGGGGAGCTGTTTTTT. Translating it yields CASSSNRGSGAGELFF. Full variable domain (remainder filled in from reference TRBV7-4 and TRBJ2-2): GAGVSQSPRYKVAKRGRDVALRCDSISGHVTLYWYRQTLGQGSEVLTYSQSDAQRDKSGRPSGRFSAERPERSVSTLKIQRTEQGDSAVYLCASSSNRGSGAGELFFGEGSRLTVL.

The chain joins TRBV28 to TRBJ2-7, with 7 bases matching TRBD2. The V and J ends lost 7 bases and 4 bases, in that order; junction bases with no gene match: 10. This CDR3 has 14 residues. Per the germline V gene, CDR1 is MDHEN and CDR2 is SYDVKM. CDR3: CASTRSGMGYEQYF. In DNA, the CDR3 is TGTGCCAGCACTAGAAGCGGGATGGGTTACGAGCAGTACTTC.

The chain couples TRBV18 to TRBJ1-1; 7 bases match TRBD1. The CDR3 totals 15 residues. V dropped 3 bases and J dropped 6; count of bases not matched to a gene: 10. CDR1 is KGHSH, CDR2 LQKENI, per germline. The CDR3 region has the DNA TGTGCCAGCTCACCCCAGGAGGGGGCGCGGTCTGAAGCTTTCTTT. It encodes CASSPQEGARSEAFF.

This clone was seen only a few times. This sequence joins TRBV28 and TRBJ2-3, with D possibly matching TRBD1 (6 bases). CDR1 is MDHEN, CDR2 SYDVKM, per germline. V was shortened by 6 bases and J by 0 bases, with 16 bases between the two germline ends. The CDR3 is made up of 16 amino acids. The CDR3 loop reads CASSPLRQVSTDTQYF. In DNA, the CDR3 is TGTGCCAGCAGCCCCCTCAGACAGGTTAGCACAGATACGCAGTATTTT.

The chain combines TRBV29-1 with TRBJ2-5; D might be TRBD1 (6 bases). This CDR3 region has 15 residues. The V and J ends lost 1 base and 4 bases respectively, with 16 bases between them. Germline V gives CDR1 SQVTM, CDR2 ANQGSEA. The DNA for the CDR3 is TGCAGCGTTGAAGGATCAGGGGCTTCGGGAGAGACCCAGTACTTC. Residues: CSVEGSGASGETQYF.

Only a few counts were recorded for this clone. The chain uses TRBV11-3 and TRBJ2-1; TRBD2 matches 7 bases. Germline V gene sequence: CDR1 SGHNT, CDR2 YENEEA. V gave up 2 bases and J gave up 0 bases; unmatched junction bases: 4. This CDR3 is built from 16 residues. The CDR3 loop reads CASSLLSGASYNEQFF. In nucleotides, the CDR3 is TGTGCCAGCAGCTTACTGAGCGGGGCCTCCTACAATGAGCAGTTCTTC.

The chain combines TRBV19 with TRBJ2-6; no firm D call. Germline CDR1 and CDR2: LNHDA and SQIVND (reference sequence). There are 14 residues in the CDR3. V lost 5 bases to trimming and J lost 0 bases, with 5 bases between them. CDR3 amino acids: CASSENSGANVLTF. CDR3 nucleotide sequence: TGTGCCAGTAGTGAGAACTCTGGGGCCAACGTCCTGACTTTC. The variable domain in full, completed from reference TRBV19 and TRBJ2-6, reads DGGITQSPKYLFRKEGQNVTLSCEQNLNHDAMYWYRQDPGQGLRLIYYSQIVNDFQKGDIAEGYSVSREKKESFPLTVTSAQKNPTAFYLCASSENSGANVLTFGAGSRLTVL.

This clone appeared a few times. The chain employs TRBV9 and TRBJ2-7; 7 positions match TRBD1. The CDR3 has 14 residues. Germline CDR1 SGDLS, CDR2 YYNGEE. The V gene end was trimmed by 4 bases and the J gene end by 1 base; junction bases not matched to a gene: 5. CDR3 loop: CASSPRQGSYEQYF. The CDR3 DNA sequence: TGTGCCAGCAGCCCTCGACAGGGATCCTACGAGCAGTACTTC.

As DNA, the CDR3 is TGTGCCATCAGATCCGACAGGGGGCAGGACTATGGCTACACCTTC. Protein product: CAIRSDRGQDYGYTF. The chain joins TRBV6-8 to TRBJ1-2, with TRBD1 identical over 10 bases. Trimming cost V 10 bases and J 3 bases; bases outside gene matches: 11. This CDR3 comprises 15 residues. The germline V gene encodes CDR1 MNHGY and CDR2 SAAAGT.

This chain uses TRBV6-8 with TRBJ1-6, with 7 bases identical to TRBD1. The CDR3 extends over 15 amino acids. Germline loops: CDR1 MNHGY, CDR2 SAAAGT. V lost 5 bases and J lost 4; bases outside the gene matches: 5. The CDR3, as DNA: TGTGCCAGCAGTGACTGGGGACAGTATAATTCACCCCTCCACTTT. As protein: CASSDWGQYNSPLHF.

This clone has a handful of counts. V is TRBV11-3 and J is TRBJ2-3; D unresolved. The length of the CDR3 is 14 residues. V was clipped by 2 bases and J by 6 bases, with 12 bases between them. Germline V CDR1 and CDR2: SGHNT, YENEEA. This CDR3 is CASSLLPMADTQYF. The CDR3, as DNA: TGTGCCAGCAGCTTACTACCAATGGCGGATACGCAGTATTTT.